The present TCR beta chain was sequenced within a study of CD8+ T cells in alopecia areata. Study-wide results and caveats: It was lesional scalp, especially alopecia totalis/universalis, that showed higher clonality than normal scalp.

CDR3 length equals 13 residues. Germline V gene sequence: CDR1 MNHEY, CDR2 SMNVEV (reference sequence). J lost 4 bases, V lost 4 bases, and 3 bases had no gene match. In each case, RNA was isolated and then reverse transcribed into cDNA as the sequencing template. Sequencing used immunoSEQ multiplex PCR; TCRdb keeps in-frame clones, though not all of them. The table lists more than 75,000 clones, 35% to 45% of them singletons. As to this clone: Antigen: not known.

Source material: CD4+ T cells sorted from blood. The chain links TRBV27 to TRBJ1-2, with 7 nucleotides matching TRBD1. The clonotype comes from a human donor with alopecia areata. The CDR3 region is CASSSGGIYGYTF. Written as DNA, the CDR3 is TGTGCCAGCAGTTCAGGGGGAATCTATGGCTACACCTTC.